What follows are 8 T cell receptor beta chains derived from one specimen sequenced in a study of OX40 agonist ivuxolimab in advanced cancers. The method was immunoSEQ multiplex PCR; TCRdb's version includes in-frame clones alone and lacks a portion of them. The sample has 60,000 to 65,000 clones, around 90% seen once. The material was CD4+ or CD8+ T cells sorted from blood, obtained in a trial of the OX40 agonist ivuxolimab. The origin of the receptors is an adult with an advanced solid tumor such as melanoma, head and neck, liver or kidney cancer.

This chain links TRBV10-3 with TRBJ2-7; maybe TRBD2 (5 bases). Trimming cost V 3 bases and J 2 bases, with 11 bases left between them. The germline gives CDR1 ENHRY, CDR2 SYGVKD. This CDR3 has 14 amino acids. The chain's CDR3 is CAISDSRAAYEQYF. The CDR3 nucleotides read TGTGCCATCAGTGATTCGCGGGCGGCCTACGAGCAGTACTTC.

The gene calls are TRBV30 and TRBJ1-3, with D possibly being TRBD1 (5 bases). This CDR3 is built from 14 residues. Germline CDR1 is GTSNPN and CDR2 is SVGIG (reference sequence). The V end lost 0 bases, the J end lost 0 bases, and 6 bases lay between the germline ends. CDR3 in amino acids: CAWSVTVSGNTIYF. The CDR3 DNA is TGTGCCTGGAGTGTGACAGTCTCTGGAAACACCATATATTTT.

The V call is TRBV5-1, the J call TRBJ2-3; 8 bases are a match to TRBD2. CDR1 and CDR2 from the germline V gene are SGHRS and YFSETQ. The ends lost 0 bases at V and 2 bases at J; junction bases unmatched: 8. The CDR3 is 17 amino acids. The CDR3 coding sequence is TGCGCCAGCAGCTTGGGCGTGACTAGCGACCACACAGATACGCAGTATTTT. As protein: CASSLGVTSDHTDTQYF.

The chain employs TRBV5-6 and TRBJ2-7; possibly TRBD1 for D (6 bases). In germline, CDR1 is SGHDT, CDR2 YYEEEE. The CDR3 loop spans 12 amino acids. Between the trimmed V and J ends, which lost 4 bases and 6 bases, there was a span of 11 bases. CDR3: CASSLQGLEQYF. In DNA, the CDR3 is TGTGCCAGCAGCCTCCAGGGGCTCGAGCAGTACTTC.

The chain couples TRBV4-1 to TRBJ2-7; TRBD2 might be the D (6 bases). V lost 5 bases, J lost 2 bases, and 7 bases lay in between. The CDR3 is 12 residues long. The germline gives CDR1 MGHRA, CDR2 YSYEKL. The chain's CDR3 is CASSGGAYEQYF. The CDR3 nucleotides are TGCGCCAGCAGCGGAGGGGCCTACGAGCAGTACTTC.

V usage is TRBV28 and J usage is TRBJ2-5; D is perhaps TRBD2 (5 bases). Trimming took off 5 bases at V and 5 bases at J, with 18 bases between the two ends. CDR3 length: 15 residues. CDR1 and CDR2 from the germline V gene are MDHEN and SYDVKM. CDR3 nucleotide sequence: TGTGCCAGCAGTCCCCGAGCCGGAGGAAGTGAGACCCAGTACTTC. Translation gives CASSPRAGGSETQYF.

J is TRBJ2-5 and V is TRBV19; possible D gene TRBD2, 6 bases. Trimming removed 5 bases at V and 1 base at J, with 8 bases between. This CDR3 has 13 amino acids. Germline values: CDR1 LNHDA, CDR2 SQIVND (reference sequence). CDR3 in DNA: TGTGCCAGTAGTGGGGGAGGCCAAGAGACCCAGTACTTC. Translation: CASSGGGQETQYF. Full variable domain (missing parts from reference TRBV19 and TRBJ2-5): DGGITQSPKYLFRKEGQNVTLSCEQNLNHDAMYWYRQDPGQGLRLIYYSQIVNDFQKGDIAEGYSVSREKKESFPLTVTSAQKNPTAFYLCASSGGGQETQYFGPGTRLLVL.

CDR3 amino acids: CASSSLGRNEKLFF. The DNA for the CDR3 is TGTGCCAGCAGCAGCCTCGGACGGAATGAAAAACTGTTTTTT. The chain links TRBV2 to TRBJ1-4; no reliable D call. Germline values: CDR1 SNHLY, CDR2 FYNNEI. V lost 6 bases, J lost 5 bases, and 13 bases lay in between. The CDR3 covers 14 residues. Drawing the rest from reference TRBV2 and TRBJ1-4, the complete variable domain is EPEVTQTPSHQVTQMGQEVILRCVPISNHLYFYWYRQILGQKVEFLVSFYNNEISEKSEIFDDQFSVERPDGSNFTLKIRSTKLEDSAMYFCASSSLGRNEKLFFGSGTQLSVL.